These T cell receptor beta chains were read from a single sample in a study of cytomegalovirus exposure and HLA in healthy donors. The method was immunoSEQ multiplex PCR; TCRdb's version includes in-frame clones alone and lacks a portion of them. The sample yields 250,000 or so clones, about 80% seen once. Sequenced material: PBMCs. Source of these receptors: a woman aged 60-70 years in good health and CMV-seropositive. Each CDR3 is given with its conserved first and last residue. The D gene is left open where the match is weak. The listing skips clone size in some rows; elsewhere it reads once, few, many or a size class.

TRBJ1-4	15	-	TRBD1	TRBV4-2	CASSQDTGVNEKLFF	TGTGCCAGCAGCCAAGATACAGGGGTGAATGAAAAACTGTTTTTT
TRBJ2-7	13	once	-	TRBV7-6	CASSLGGEYEQYF	TGTGCCAGCAGCTTAGGAGGCGAATACGAGCAGTACTTC
TRBJ2-4	15	-	TRBD2	TRBV19	CASSISGVAKNIQYF	TGTGCCAGTAGTATCAGCGGGGTAGCCAAAAACATTCAGTACTTC
TRBJ2-7	18	-	TRBD2	TRBV11-1	CASSRTSNRAGGLLGQYF	TGTGCCAGCAGCCGAACATCGAACCGAGCGGGAGGTCTCCTAGGGCAGTACTTC
TRBJ2-7	15	-	TRBD2	TRBV19	CASSIEAAGGYEQYF	TGTGCCAGTAGTATAGAAGCAGCGGGGGGCTACGAGCAGTACTTC
TRBJ2-7	11	-	-	TRBV19	CASSRGYEQYF	TGTGCCAGTAGTCGGGGGTACGAGCAGTACTTC
TRBJ2-5	18	-	TRBD2	TRBV7-8	CASSLRGLAGENQETQYF	TGTGCCAGCAGCTTACGGGGACTAGCGGGAGAGAATCAAGAGACCCAGTACTTC
TRBJ2-1	15	-	TRBD1	TRBV2	CASKRRQGTGNEQFF	TGTGCCAGCAAGCGGCGACAGGGGACGGGCAATGAGCAGTTCTTC
TRBJ1-2	10	-	-	TRBV20-1	CSARSGGYTF	TGCAGTGCTCGCTCGGGGGGCTACACCTTC
TRBJ2-3	16	-	TRBD2	TRBV9	CASSVASGYSTDTQYF	TGTGCCAGCAGCGTGGCTAGCGGCTATAGCACAGATACGCAGTATTTT
TRBJ2-1	15	-	TRBD1	TRBV9	CASSIRDSLYNEQFF	TGTGCCAGCAGCATCCGGGACAGCCTTTACAATGAGCAGTTCTTC
TRBJ1-4	14	once	-	TRBV18	CASSPISGAEKLFF	TGTGCCAGCTCACCAATATCAGGGGCTGAAAAACTGTTTTTT
TRBJ1-5	14	-	-	TRBV19	CASSIQGYNQPQHF	TGTGCCAGTAGTATTCAGGGATACAATCAGCCCCAGCATTTT
TRBJ2-1	15	-	TRBD2	TRBV10-3	CAISESASGRNEQFF	TGTGCCATCAGTGAGTCGGCTAGCGGGAGGAATGAGCAGTTCTTC
TRBJ1-1	12	-	-	TRBV6-1	CASSEVYTEAFF	TGTGCCAGCAGTGAAGTATACACTGAAGCTTTCTTT
TRBJ1-3	10	-	-	TRBV7-9	CATDWNTIYF	TGTGCCACCGACTGGAACACCATATATTTT
TRBJ1-5	18	-	-	TRBV2	CASRRPEWGVDSNQPQHF	TGTGCCAGCAGGAGGCCGGAATGGGGAGTCGATTCCAATCAGCCCCAGCATTTT
TRBJ2-1	15	-	TRBD2	TRBV27	CASISGTSGYNEQFF	TGTGCCAGCATTTCCGGGACTAGCGGCTACAATGAGCAGTTCTTC
TRBJ2-5	15	-	-	TRBV9	CASSVGIGEKETQYF	TGTGCCAGCAGCGTAGGGATCGGGGAAAAAGAGACCCAGTACTTC
TRBJ1-4	13	-	-	TRBV6-5	CASRAMGSEKLFF	TGTGCCAGCAGGGCGATGGGGAGTGAAAAACTGTTTTTT
TRBJ1-4	15	-	-	TRBV5-5	CASSLGQGTNEKLFF	TGTGCCAGCAGCTTGGGGCAGGGCACTAATGAAAAACTGTTTTTT
TRBJ2-1	15	-	TRBD2	TRBV5-1	CASSLGGRAVDEQFF	TGCGCCAGCAGCTTGGGCGGGAGGGCCGTCGATGAGCAGTTCTTC
TRBJ2-3	14	few	-	TRBV29-1	CSVVVRGRIDTQYF	TGCAGCGTTGTCGTGCGGGGGCGCATAGATACGCAGTATTTT
TRBJ1-5	15	-	TRBD1	TRBV6-1	CASSGDRGPEGPQHF	TGTGCCAGCAGTGGGGACAGGGGGCCCGAAGGGCCCCAGCATTTT
TRBJ2-1	16	few	TRBD2	TRBV2	CASSEIAGAAGAEQFF	TGTGCCAGCAGCGAAATAGCGGGAGCGGCTGGTGCTGAGCAGTTCTTC
TRBJ1-5	14	-	TRBD1	TRBV19	CATDYQGANQPQHF	TGTGCCACCGACTACCAGGGGGCGAATCAGCCCCAGCATTTT
TRBJ1-2	14	-	TRBD1	TRBV27	CASSLQQGVGGYTF	TGTGCCAGCAGTCTACAACAGGGGGTAGGAGGCTACACCTTC
TRBJ1-2	13	-	-	TRBV5-8	CASSSDSVYGYTF	TGTGCCAGCAGCTCCGACAGCGTATATGGCTACACCTTC
TRBJ1-5	13	-	-	TRBV19	CASSIALIEVQHF	TGTGCCAGTAGTATAGCCCTGATCGAGGTCCAGCATTTT
TRBJ2-7	16	-	TRBD2	TRBV28	CASSSSGLAGGDEQYF	TGTGCCAGCAGTTCCTCCGGACTAGCGGGAGGAGACGAGCAGTACTTC
TRBJ2-3	16	once	TRBD2	TRBV6-1	CASSVFREAGRDTQYF	TGTGCCAGCAGTGTTTTTCGGGAGGCAGGCAGAGATACGCAGTATTTT
TRBJ2-7	14	-	TRBD1	TRBV27	CASSFQGASYEQYF	TGTGCCAGCAGTTTCCAGGGGGCCTCCTACGAGCAGTACTTC
TRBJ2-7	17	-	TRBD2	TRBV4-1	CASSQEGSGRAGYEQYF	TGCGCCAGCAGCCAAGAGGGGAGCGGGAGGGCCGGATACGAGCAGTACTTC
TRBJ1-1	13	-	TRBD1	TRBV9	CASRGQGNTEAFF	TGTGCCAGCAGGGGACAGGGGAACACTGAAGCTTTCTTT
TRBJ1-1	12	-	-	TRBV25-1	CASRTANTEAFF	TGTGCCAGCAGGACAGCGAACACTGAAGCTTTCTTT
TRBJ1-2	14	-	-	TRBV18	CASSAGTPVYGYTF	TGTGCCAGCTCTGCCGGGACACCCGTCTATGGCTACACCTTC
TRBJ1-1	13	-	-	TRBV2	CASRIGGVTEAFF	TGTGCCAGCAGGATTGGGGGGGTGACTGAAGCTTTCTTT
TRBJ1-2	13	-	TRBD1	TRBV29-1	CSVRLGQGYGYTF	TGCAGCGTCCGCCTTGGACAGGGCTATGGCTACACCTTC
TRBJ2-3	19	-	TRBD2	TRBV7-3	CASSPSGTSGRRRTDTQYF	TGTGCCAGCAGCCCATCCGGGACTAGCGGGAGGAGGCGGACAGATACGCAGTATTTT
TRBJ1-4	15	-	TRBD1	TRBV27	CASSLGTGQGEKLFF	TGTGCCAGCAGTTTGGGGACAGGGCAAGGGGAAAAACTGTTTTTT
TRBJ2-7	12	few	-	TRBV5-4	CASGAGLYEQYF	TGTGCCAGCGGAGCGGGCCTCTACGAGCAGTACTTC
TRBJ2-1	14	-	-	TRBV5-1	CASSPTTSLGEQFF	TGCGCCAGCAGCCCCACGACTAGTCTTGGTGAGCAGTTCTTC
TRBJ2-1	18	-	-	TRBV10-3	CAISESIAPGSSYNEQFF	TGTGCCATCAGTGAGTCGATTGCCCCCGGGAGCTCCTACAATGAGCAGTTCTTC
TRBJ1-1	14	few	-	TRBV5-1	CASSPTGTNTEAFF	TGCGCCAGCAGCCCGACAGGTACGAACACTGAAGCTTTCTTT
TRBJ2-3	14	-	TRBD1	TRBV30	CAWSSGTGRDTQYF	TGTGCCTGGAGTAGTGGGACAGGGAGGGATACGCAGTATTTT
TRBJ1-1	17	-	-	TRBV21-1	CASSDRDRGVVNTEAFF	TGTGCCAGCAGCGACCGGGACAGGGGGGTTGTGAACACTGAAGCTTTCTTT
TRBJ2-3	14	-	TRBD2	TRBV7-3	CASSFSGREDTQYF	TGTGCCAGCAGCTTTAGCGGGAGGGAAGATACGCAGTATTTT